This T cell receptor beta chain was identified in a study of cytomegalovirus exposure and HLA in healthy donors. This CDR3 has 18 residues. The V gene end was trimmed by 4 bases and the J gene end by 0 bases; junction bases not matched to a gene: 10. Germline V CDR1 and CDR2: SGHRS, YFSETQ. 60 Vbeta and 13 Jbeta primers were used in PCR. TCRdb's table, derived via immunoSEQ multiplex PCR, lists solely in-frame clones and lacks some. The sample shows roughly 97,000 clones, over 60% of them seen only once. The sequence was obtained from a woman aged 18 to 35 in good health and CMV-seropositive. This rearrangement joins TRBV5-1 to TRBJ1-3; TRBD1 agrees at 10 bases. The sequenced sample was PBMCs. The DNA for the CDR3 is TGCGCCAGCAGCCCGGCTCTCTGGACAGGGGGCTCTGGAAACACCATATATTTT. Translation: CASSPALWTGGSGNTIYF. Drawing the rest from reference TRBV5-1 and TRBJ1-3, the complete variable domain is KAGVTQTPRYLIKTRGQQVTLSCSPISGHRSVSWYQQTPGQGLQFLFEYFSETQRNKGNFPGRFSGRQFSNSRSEMNVSTLELGDSALYLCASSPALWTGGSGNTIYFGEGSWLTVV.